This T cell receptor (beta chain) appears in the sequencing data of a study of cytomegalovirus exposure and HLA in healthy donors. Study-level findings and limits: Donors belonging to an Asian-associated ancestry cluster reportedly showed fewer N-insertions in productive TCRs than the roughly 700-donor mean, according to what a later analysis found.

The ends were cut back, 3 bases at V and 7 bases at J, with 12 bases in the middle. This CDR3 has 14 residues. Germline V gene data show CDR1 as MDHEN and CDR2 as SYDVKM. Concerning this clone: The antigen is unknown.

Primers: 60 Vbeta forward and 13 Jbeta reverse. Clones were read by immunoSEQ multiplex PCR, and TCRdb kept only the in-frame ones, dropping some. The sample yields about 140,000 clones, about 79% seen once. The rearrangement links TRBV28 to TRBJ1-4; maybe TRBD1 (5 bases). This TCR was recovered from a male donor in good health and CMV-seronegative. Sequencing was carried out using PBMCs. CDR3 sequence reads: CASSFRQGTEKLFF. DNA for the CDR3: TGTGCCAGCAGTTTCAGGCAGGGTACTGAAAAACTGTTTTTT.